This TCR beta chain was observed in a study of CD8 T cells in Susac syndrome. The RNA, roughly 0.45 to 1 ug, was put through reverse transcription using random hexamers. Each CDR3 protein gets one entry after TCRdb re-called the immunoSEQ multiplex PCR reads with MiXCR. This table holds about 130,000 distinct CDR3 sequences, more than 75% found once. CDR1 DFQATT and CDR2 SNEGSKA come from the germline V gene (reference sequence). CDR3 length: 13 amino acids. V shed 8 bases, J shed 5 bases, and the junction held 6 bases outside the gene matches. The receptor was isolated from a human donor with multiple sclerosis. V is TRBV20-1 and J is TRBJ2-3, with 11 bases identical to TRBD2. Material for sequencing was CD8+ T cells from PBMCs. CDR3 amino acids: CSTIAGGQDTQYF. Written as DNA, the CDR3 is TGCAGTACTATAGCGGGAGGGCAAGATACGCAGTATTTT.